This paragraph reports one T cell receptor beta chain. The antigen remains undetermined. The source of the sample is a study of cytomegalovirus exposure and HLA in healthy donors. The wider study: Within the Caucasian-associated ancestry cluster were roughly 82% of the roughly 360 genotyped donors.

The CDR3 covers 21 residues. Germline assignment: CDR1 ENHRY and CDR2 SYGVKD. V was cut by 2 bases and J by 0 bases, with 26 bases left in between. Use of 60 Vbeta and 13 Jbeta primers characterized the PCR. TCRdb's table, derived via immunoSEQ multiplex PCR, lists solely in-frame clones and lacks some. The sample consists of roughly 120,000 clones, about two thirds of them appearing once. Findings and limits, study-wide: Most likely, a cluster of highly shared sequence variants arose as a sequencing artifact. An ancestry cluster, one associated with Asian ancestry, reportedly showed fewer N-insertions than the approximately 670-donor mean in a later analysis.

The TCR comes from a man aged 25 to 40 in good health and CMV-seropositive. The source material was PBMCs. This chain links TRBV10-3 with TRBJ2-1, with D unresolved. CDR3 amino acids: CAISEPNPTVPLVSSYNEQFF. The CDR3 nucleotides read TGTGCCATCAGTGAGCCCAATCCCACCGTCCCCTTGGTTAGCTCCTACAATGAGCAGTTCTTC.